Sequencing of this T cell receptor beta chain was carried out in a study of cytomegalovirus exposure and HLA in healthy donors (TCRdb year 2017). Regarding the study in general: According to an earlier analysis of a few hundred of the donors, some 180 million T cells yielded some 110 million unique TCR beta sequences and approximately 300 Gb of sequence data. On average, about 200,000 unique TCR beta nucleotide sequences were sequenced per donor among more than 350 genotyped donors of the cohort, with roughly 19% of those sequences being non-productive. Of the 300 to 500 genotyped donors, 70% to 90% were placed in the genetic ancestry cluster associated with self-reported Caucasian donors. HLA typing included class I and class II loci at four-digit resolution. In the later analysis, no new phenotypic data were used to find candidate immune exposures; instead, reliance was placed on TCR beta sequences and their occurrence across donors. To predict cytomegalovirus infection status, the study brought together high-throughput TCR immunosequencing, statistical association of individual TCRs with disease status, and machine learning. Donor age, sex, ethnicity and CMV serostatus were compiled together with the repertoire data. Roughly 5 DR-DQ haplotypes were handled as single units for association and clustering, since linkage in the cohort was strong. Every repertoire in the discovery cohort had been generated on one and the same sequencing platform. The study aimed to test whether cataloging public T cell receptors could reveal signatures of past pathogen exposure. To study patterns of TCR occurrence, a later analysis re-analyzed previously published TCR beta repertoires from more than 550 donors and added high-resolution HLA genotyping. To decide whether each TCR beta V gene segment behaved as functional or pseudogenic, an earlier analysis of 587 of the donors relied on high-throughput TCR beta sequencing. A later genetic analysis used genome-wide SNP genotypes for about 60% of the 666 donors, treating that subset as a discovery cohort. Along with the approximately 650-subject first cohort, a separate validation cohort of 120 different subjects was used. An early release covering roughly 600 HLA-typed donors comprised about 300 gigabases of sequencing data and approximately 80 million unique TCR sequences. The number of donors typed differed by locus, with roughly 629-640 for A, B, C, DRB1 and DQB1, roughly 520 for DQA1, approximately 580 for DPA1, and around 450 for DPB1. The T cell repertoires of 666 subjects were profiled by immunosequencing and related to cytomegalovirus serostatus. Beyond this particular receptor, the publication reports: In a later genetic analysis, a missense DCLRE1C variant was associated with V-gene and J-gene trimming of TCR beta chains, and the association was replicated in an independent cohort. A later analysis reported that several top co-occurrence clusters appeared linked to parvovirus B19, influenza, CMV and Epstein-Barr virus. Because HLA typing was unavailable for some donors at each locus, only the typed subset was used in association tests. Most CMV-associated TCR beta chains appeared to be HLA-restricted in a later analysis, and the HLA associations seemed to be driven largely by CMV exposure. A further reported finding was that TCR beta sequences accurately predicted the HLA-A and HLA-B alleles for most subjects in the first cohort. The authors suggested that the approach could potentially be extended to other disease states and immunological phenotypes. Across donors, most TCR sequences were observed very rarely, whereas some public TCRs were present in many individuals. Compared with the approximately 600-donor mean, donors in an Asian-associated ancestry cluster had fewer N-insertions in productive TCRs, according to a later genetic analysis. Correlated functional status among segregating V segments might be attributable to linkage disequilibrium, but an unknown experimental factor could not be ruled out. Specific HLA alleles were associated with 15,000 to 20,000 TCR beta sequences at a false discovery rate of 0.05 in a later analysis. When HLA alleles, especially DR and DQ, strongly co-occurred, attributing TCR associations to individual alleles was difficult. Only TCR beta chains were sequenced in this cohort, and the absence of alpha or paired-chain data limited detectable features. Because the 87-base-pair reads could not distinguish some IMGT-functional V segments, including TRBV6-2 and TRBV6-3, those segments were excluded. An earlier analysis of several hundred of the donors showed that most TCR beta V segments appeared in productive rearrangements either about 87% or about 30% of the time, which broadly matched IMGT annotations. The sequencing pipeline was judged likely to have produced a cluster of highly shared sequence variants as a technical artifact. In a later analysis, TCR association rates were found to vary across HLA loci, with the most associated TCRs seen for DRB1 alleles and the fewest for HLA-C alleles. The study listed 164 TCR beta chains as associated with cytomegalovirus. Because counts were too low, about 18 rarely observed V segments, including chromosome 9 orphons, were excluded from the earlier analysis of 500 to 700 of the donors. A later analysis found that HLA-associated TCR beta chains were more clonally expanded and had lower generation probabilities than equally common non-associated chains. Sequencing depth was assumed to be roughly uniform across donors in the presence/absence analyses, though that assumption may not hold. In both the original and validation cohorts, the classifier was reported to diagnose cytomegalovirus status with high specificity and sensitivity. Immune exposure information for the cohort was limited to CMV serostatus. A few of the identified cytomegalovirus-associated TCR beta chains were confirmed in vitro to be specific for cytomegalovirus antigens.

The method was the immunoSEQ multiplex PCR assay. A mixture of 60 forward primers for TCR Vbeta segments and 13 reverse primers for TCR Jbeta segments was used in the multiplex PCR. The CDR3 region of rearranged TCR beta genes was amplified from genomic DNA with a multiplex PCR assay. The amplified TCR beta libraries were sequenced on the Illumina HiSeq System as 87-base-pair reads. Per the source publication's procedure: Across the 500 to 850 repertoires, a later analysis counted 75 million to 90 million unique TCR beta chains, around 10 million of which were shared by at least two donors. To remove PCR and sequencing errors, raw reads were error-corrected and collapsed into unique sequences using a nearest-neighbor algorithm that merged closely related sequences. To assign V, D and J gene segments, CDR3 sequences were aligned to IMGT reference sequences. For a sequence to be retained, a match of at least six nucleotides was required to both a V gene segment and a J gene segment. A rearrangement was called productive if the CDR3 had no stop codons and remained in frame with V and J, and every other rearrangement was called non-productive. Following IMGT convention, CDR3 was defined as the stretch from the second conserved V-encoded cysteine to the conserved J-encoded phenylalanine. In an earlier analysis of around 640 of the donors, sequences lacking an unambiguous match to a single V gene segment were excluded. An earlier analysis of 587 of the donors called V segments functional above 56.7% productive rearrangements and segregating when the between-donor standard deviation exceeded 5%. A statistical classification framework was developed to diagnose cytomegalovirus status using the catalog of TCR beta chain sequences. V and J gene assignment, in a later analysis, came from comparing TCR nucleotide sequences with IMGT/GENE-DB human TR gene sequences. Using the TCRdist pipeline, a later analysis assigned CDR3 sequences along with most-parsimonious VDJ recombination scenarios. In a later analysis, each TCR beta chain was defined by its CDR3 amino acid sequence together with its V-gene family, and reads lacking a unique V-gene family were excluded. A later analysis removed over 500 highly shared, low-generation-probability nucleotide sequences to deal with suspected cross-contamination and a sequencing artifact. A later analysis calculated a clonal expansion index for each public chain from normalized within-repertoire ranks of inferred template counts. Generation probabilities in a later analysis came from a VDJ recombination model fitted to out-of-frame rearrangements, and those results were checked against IGoR. In a later analysis, hypergeometric tests were used to score TCR-TCR, TCR-HLA and TCR-CMV co-occurrence, with a repertoire-size bias correction applied to TCR pairs. To estimate false discovery rates, a later analysis permuted the HLA or CMV assignments 20 times. In a later analysis, co-occurring TCRs were grouped using DBSCAN, and TCRdist sequence similarity was added for clustering within HLA-allele-positive subsets. Co-occurrence clustering excluded repertoires with fewer than 30,000 or more than 120,000 public chains, plus five with anomalous nucleotide sharing. Sourced from immuneACCESS, this table was stored by TCRdb with only in-frame sequences that have V and J called. A share of the clones is absent; for the studies checked, an unresolved V gene accounts for under half, and the remainder has no known explanation. V and J calls and clone size are copied from that table; D and trimming were computed from the DNA. Recorded for this sample are roughly 160,000 clones; roughly 80% of them occurred a single time. The ten top clones hold 2% to 2.5% of the sample.

Taken from cysteine to phenylalanine, the CDR3 has 15 residues. Just CDR3 DNA is preserved here, 45 bases in frame from base 1. Sequences SGHNT (CDR1) and YENEEA (CDR2) are obtained from the germline V gene. As for this clone: Its antigen is still unknown. No base quality information exists; no much larger clone differs at one position.

In total, 666 healthy bone marrow donors made up the cohort. At the time of sampling, every cohort member was nominally healthy, though immune exposures that went unrecorded were likely present. The donor tested CMV seronegative, placing the donor among the 350 or so seronegative members of the cohort. A peripheral blood sample was collected from each donor, and TCR beta sequencing was performed on peripheral blood mononuclear cells. The Qiagen DNeasy Blood Extraction Kit was used to extract genomic DNA from the blood cell samples. The specimen sequenced was PBMCs. The chain uses TRBV11-3 and TRBJ2-5, with no D gene named confidently. The better agreement between TRBJ2-7 and the DNA end casts doubt on the J call. The clonotype was recovered from a male donor in good health and CMV-seronegative. The CDR3 protein is CASSSRHHPLHEQYF. The nucleotides read TGTGCCAGCAGCTCCCGACACCATCCCCTCCACGAGCAGTACTTC.